Listed below are T cell receptor beta chains from one sample, sequenced in a study of T cells in Graves' hyperthyroidism and ophthalmopathy. MiXCR, applied by TCRdb to the multiplex PCR reads, yields one record per CDR3 protein. The table has fewer than 650,000 distinct CDR3 sequences, 46% seen once. The source material was peripheral blood or thyroid tissue (not recorded which). These receptors were collected from an adult woman with Graves' disease, either hyperthyroidism or ophthalmopathy (not recorded which). CDR3s include the opening cysteine and the closing phenylalanine or tryptophan.

v_call	j_call	cdr3_aa
TRBV7-8	TRBJ1-5	CASSLQGAGNLPQHF
TRBV10-2	TRBJ2-5	CASRLPGFQETQYF
TRBV7-2	TRBJ1-5	CASSFVGQFNQPQHF
TRBV29-1	TRBJ1-1	CGGVGGGITEAFF
TRBV20-1	TRBJ2-7	CSARDQGYYEQYF
TRBV7-9	TRBJ2-7	CASSLGPGLAGISYEQYF
TRBV30	TRBJ1-2	CAWSVIMSYGYTF
TRBV2	TRBJ1-6	CASSSRTADNSPLHF
TRBV29-1	TRBJ1-5	CSVGMGGHNQPQHF
TRBV6-1	TRBJ1-3	CASINVSGNTIYF
TRBV20-1	TRBJ1-1	CSAKLLRNTEAFF
TRBV4-2	TRBJ1-6	CASSQERVSSPLHF
TRBV19	TRBJ1-5	CASKTVSRYSNQPQHF
TRBV9	TRBJ1-4	CASSVGTSGEKLFF
TRBV20-1	TRBJ2-7	CSARDHLATGANEQYF
TRBV10-3	TRBJ2-7	CATRGRLSYEQYF
TRBV6-2/TRBV6-3	TRBJ2-2	CASSQDRGRTGELFF
TRBV7-2	TRBJ1-5	CASSLLAGNQPQHF
TRBV20-1	TRBJ1-5	CSARDPYREDNQPQHF
TRBV5-1	TRBJ2-7	CASSWGQGALSEQYF
TRBV6-1	TRBJ2-5	CASSEAVRDRYQETQYF
TRBV2	TRBJ2-5	CASSYSGTQYF
TRBV12-3/TRBV12-4	TRBJ2-7	CASSAWGDQYF
TRBV7-3	TRBJ2-1	CASSRLSSSYNEQFF
TRBV25-1	TRBJ2-7	CASSKGPTGSYEQYF
TRBV20-1	TRBJ2-5	CSASHRGQETQYF
TRBV9	TRBJ1-1	CASSGQGARNTEAFF
TRBV5-1	TRBJ2-7	CASSLGTGIYEQYF
TRBV7-8	TRBJ2-7	CASSLGDGGPYEQYF
TRBV19	TRBJ1-6	CASSGVRDRSSPLHF
TRBV20-1	TRBJ1-4	CSARMTGEGEKLFF
TRBV20-1	TRBJ1-1	CSATYRGNTEAFF
TRBV19	TRBJ2-5	CASSMPAAETQYF
TRBV7-8	TRBJ1-2	CASSLRREGGYTF
TRBV10-3	TRBJ2-5	CAISVGDYGQETQYF
TRBV12-3/TRBV12-4	TRBJ2-5	CASSILAGLQETQYF
TRBV27	TRBJ1-5	CASSHRGASNQPQHF
TRBV7-2	TRBJ1-6	CASSKNGSPLHF
TRBV7-9	TRBJ1-2	CASSSSWGTPESGYTF